What follows are 21 T cell receptor beta chains derived from one specimen sequenced in a study of shared clonotypes between healthy human individuals. Sequencing was performed with immunoSEQ multiplex PCR; in TCRdb, only in-frame clones are kept and a portion is missing. The repertoire includes 750,000 to 1,000,000 clones, 80% to 95% of them detected once, and 24% sits in the top ten. Terminally differentiated effector memory CD45RA+ cells were excluded from the naive CD8 cells, which were CD45RO-negative and positively selected for CCR7. Sequenced sample: naive CD8+ T cells sorted from blood. The receptors were sampled from a man aged 25 to 40 in good health.

The rearrangement links TRBV7-9 to TRBJ2-1, with D possibly being TRBD1 (5 bases). Per germline, CDR1 SEHNR and CDR2 FQNEAQ (reference sequence). The CDR3 sequence is 12 residues long. Deletions cut 11 bases from V and 4 bases from J, with 12 bases between. The CDR3 DNA sequence: TGTGCCGGAAGGGGTGGGTACAATGAGCAGTTCTTC. Encoded protein: CAGRGGYNEQFF.

This clone was seen only once. V is TRBV5-1 and J is TRBJ1-5; D uncertain. Germline V gene data show CDR1 as SGHRS and CDR2 as YFSETQ. The CDR3 has 13 residues. The germline V and J ends were trimmed by 6 bases and 7 bases, with 14 bases remaining between them. CDR3 sequence reads: CASTVAPGQPQHF. The CDR3 coding sequence is TGCGCCAGCACCGTAGCCCCAGGCCAGCCCCAGCATTTT.

The chain links TRBV7-9 to TRBJ2-7; TRBD1 is a possible D gene (6 bases). The CDR3 contains 14 residues. Trimming took off 1 base at V and 2 bases at J, with 9 bases between the two ends. Germline V lookup: CDR1 SEHNR, CDR2 FQNEAQ (reference sequence). Written as DNA, the CDR3 is TGTGCCAGCAGCTTAGAGAACAGGGCCTACGAGCAGTACTTC. Its translation: CASSLENRAYEQYF.

This chain links TRBV5-4 with TRBJ1-1; no clear D gene. The CDR3 has 18 residues. Germline V lookup: CDR1 SGHNT, CDR2 YYREEE (reference sequence). V lost 1 base, J lost 3 bases, and 22 bases lay in between. DNA for the CDR3: TGTGCCAGCAGCTTGTTAAGCGGAGGTTATGACGGTCACACTGAAGCTTTCTTT. Translating it yields CASSLLSGGYDGHTEAFF.

V usage is TRBV4-1 and J usage is TRBJ2-5, with a possible D match to TRBD2 (5 bases). The germline V gene has CDR1 MGHRA and CDR2 YSYEKL. V lost 3 bases, J lost 4 bases, and 12 bases lay in between. The CDR3 is 14 amino acids. DNA for the CDR3: TGCGCCAGCAGCCACCCGGGCCTAGCAGAGACCCAGTACTTC. This translates into CASSHPGLAETQYF.

The chain carries TRBV29-1 and TRBJ1-1; 7 positions agree with TRBD1. Germline CDR1 is SQVTM and CDR2 is ANQGSEA. This CDR3 comprises 13 residues. Trimming at V came to 8 bases and at J to 5 bases, leaving 11 bases not matched to a gene. The CDR3 DNA is TGCAGCACTGAGGGAGGGGGCGAAACTGAAGCTTTCTTT. Translated: CSTEGGGETEAFF.

The chain couples TRBV7-6 to TRBJ2-3, with D possibly being TRBD1 or TRBD2 (5 bases each). The V and J ends lost 5 bases and 10 bases respectively, with 13 bases between them. Germline assignment: CDR1 SGHVS and CDR2 FNYEAQ. The CDR3 has 12 amino acids. The CDR3 bases are TGTGCCAGCAGCCCAGGGTTCGGGGCGCAGTATTTT. This gives the protein CASSPGFGAQYF.

The rearrangement joins TRBV29-1 to TRBJ2-7; a weak D match, TRBD1 (5 bases). CDR3 size: 12 residues. V lost 5 bases and J 3 bases, leaving 11 bases between the germline ends. The V gene's germline CDR1 is SQVTM and CDR2 ANQGSEA. The CDR3 nucleotides read TGCAGCGTTTCCGACAGCTTCTACGAGCAGTACTTC. As protein: CSVSDSFYEQYF.

The chain combines TRBV4-1 with TRBJ2-7; TRBD2 agrees at 7 bases. Trimming at V came to 4 bases and at J to 4 bases, leaving 7 bases not matched to a gene. The CDR3 length is 14 residues. Germline loops: CDR1 MGHRA, CDR2 YSYEKL. The DNA for the CDR3 is TGCGCCAGCAGCCGCAGCGGGACTGCTTACGAGCAGTACTTC. This encodes CASSRSGTAYEQYF.

The chain has TRBV27 and TRBJ1-2, with D perhaps TRBD1 (5 bases). Germline CDR1 is MNHEY and CDR2 is SMNVEV (reference sequence). Between the trimmed V and J ends, which lost 4 bases and 5 bases, there was a span of 14 bases. The CDR3 is 14 amino acids. This chain's CDR3 is CASSSPGVSYGYTF. The CDR3 DNA reads as TGTGCCAGCAGTTCCCCGGGGGTTTCATATGGCTACACCTTC.

The chain couples TRBV29-1 to TRBJ2-5; tentative D call: TRBD2 (6 bases). The CDR3 is 14 residues long. V lost 4 bases, J lost 5 bases, and 17 bases lay in between. CDR1 and CDR2 from the germline V gene are SQVTM and ANQGSEA. CDR3 DNA: TGCAGCGTTGCGGGCGGGGACCTGGGGGAGACCCAGTACTTC. Protein: CSVAGGDLGETQYF.

The chain carries TRBV7-9 and TRBJ2-5, with TRBD2 matching 9 bases. After removal of 4 bases from V and 2 bases from J, the junction contained 14 bases not matched to a gene. Germline CDR1 reads SEHNR; CDR2 reads FQNEAQ (reference sequence). This CDR3 has 18 amino acids. In DNA form, the CDR3 reads TGTGCCAGCAGCTGGTTGGCGGGAGGGCCCCTTGGGCAAGAGACCCAGTACTTC. This codes for CASSWLAGGPLGQETQYF.

The chain uses TRBV12-5 and TRBJ1-2; 10 bases align to TRBD1. V was clipped by 7 bases and J by 3 bases; unmatched bases: 2. Germline assignment: CDR1 LGHNT and CDR2 FRNRAP. The CDR3 spans 13 residues. The CDR3 coding sequence is TGTGCTAGTGTTGGGACAGGGGACTATGGCTACACCTTC. Translating it yields CASVGTGDYGYTF.

The rearrangement joins TRBV5-6 to TRBJ2-2; D remains unclear. CDR1 and CDR2 (germline): SGHDT, YYEEEE. The CDR3 contains 13 residues. V lost 4 bases and J 1 base, leaving 5 bases between the germline ends. The CDR3 sequence: CASSPENTGELFF. The CDR3 DNA reads as TGTGCCAGCAGCCCGGAGAACACCGGGGAGCTGTTTTTT.

Comment on this clone: Other DNA sequences within the sample encode an identical CDR3. The J gene is TRBJ2-7, the V gene TRBV27; D not resolved. The V gene's germline CDR1 is MNHEY and CDR2 SMNVEV (reference sequence). This CDR3 has 13 residues. Trimming took off 3 bases at V and 1 base at J, with 7 bases between the two ends. The CDR3: CASSLGKSYEQYF. CDR3 DNA sequence: TGTGCCAGCAGTTTGGGCAAGTCCTACGAGCAGTACTTC.

This sequence joins TRBV4-1 and TRBJ2-2; perhaps TRBD1 as D (5 bases). The CDR3 has 16 residues. Germline CDR1 is MGHRA and CDR2 is YSYEKL. Trimming cost V 0 bases and J 1 base, with 9 bases left between them. CDR3 nucleotide sequence: TGCGCCAGCAGCCAAGATCCTACAGGGAACACCGGGGAGCTGTTTTTT. This sequence encodes CASSQDPTGNTGELFF.

This chain connects TRBV29-1 to TRBJ2-7; D is undetermined. Germline V gene lookup returns CDR1 SQVTM and CDR2 ANQGSEA. The CDR3 is 12 amino acids. Between the trimmed V and J ends, which lost 4 bases and 4 bases, there was a span of 11 bases. The CDR3 sequence: CSVGQVGYEQYF. The CDR3 DNA reads as TGCAGCGTTGGTCAAGTTGGGTACGAGCAGTACTTC.

This rearrangement joins TRBV28 to TRBJ2-5; TRBD2 agrees at 13 bases. Losses at the gene ends were 0 bases for V and 3 bases for J; bases not matched to a gene: 1. Germline loops: CDR1 MDHEN, CDR2 SYDVKM. The CDR3 length is 16 residues. The CDR3 nucleotides are TGTGCCAGCAGTTTATGGGGGACTAGCGGGGAAGAGACCCAGTACTTC. Protein: CASSLWGTSGEETQYF.

The chain uses TRBV5-8 and TRBJ2-7; D is undetermined. Trimming pared 2 bases from V and 5 bases from J, leaving 14 bases between. Per the germline V gene, CDR1 is SGHTS and CDR2 is YDEGEE. The CDR3 runs to 14 residues. The CDR3 DNA reads as TGTGCCAGCAGCTTCGAGGCCATCCAAGACGAGCAGTACTTC. This gives the protein CASSFEAIQDEQYF. Together with reference TRBV5-8 and TRBJ2-7, the CDR3 gives the full variable domain: EAGVTQSPTHLIKTRGQQATLRCSPISGHTSVYWYQQALGLGLQFLLWYDEGEERNRGNFPPRFSGRQFPNYSSELNVNALELEDSALYLCASSFEAIQDEQYFGPGTRLTVT.

In its sample, this clone was seen once. The chain is built from TRBV11-2 and TRBJ2-3; TRBD1 aligns across 9 bases. With 4 bases clipped from V and 7 bases from J, the junction kept 9 bases outside the gene matches. Germline V lookup: CDR1 SGHAT, CDR2 FQNNGV. The CDR3 has 15 residues. CDR3 coding DNA: TGTGCCAGCAGCTGGTGGAGACAGGGGGATTATACGCAGTATTTT. Translating it yields CASSWWRQGDYTQYF.

The chain couples TRBV5-8 to TRBJ2-7; a possible D gene is TRBD1 (6 bases). Trimming left V 4 bases short and J 12 bases short, with 23 bases between. The germline V gene has CDR1 SGHTS and CDR2 YDEGEE. The CDR3 runs to 14 residues. The CDR3 bases are TGTGCCAGCAGCGCCCCTTTGATACTACAGGGCGGGTACTTC. Translated, it gives CASSAPLILQGGYF.